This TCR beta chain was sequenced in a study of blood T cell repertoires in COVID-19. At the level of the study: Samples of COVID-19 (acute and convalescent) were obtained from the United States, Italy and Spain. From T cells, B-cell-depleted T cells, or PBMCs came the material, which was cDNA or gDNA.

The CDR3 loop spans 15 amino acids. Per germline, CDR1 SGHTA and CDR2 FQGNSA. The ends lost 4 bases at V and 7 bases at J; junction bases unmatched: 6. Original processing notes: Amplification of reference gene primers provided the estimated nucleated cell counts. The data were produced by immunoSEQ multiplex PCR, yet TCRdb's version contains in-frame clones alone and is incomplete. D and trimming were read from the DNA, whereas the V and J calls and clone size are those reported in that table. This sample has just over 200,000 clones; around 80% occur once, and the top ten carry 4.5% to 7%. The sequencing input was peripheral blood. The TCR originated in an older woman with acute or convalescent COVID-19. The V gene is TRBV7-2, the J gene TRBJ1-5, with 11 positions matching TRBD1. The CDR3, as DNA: TGTGCCAGCAGCTCTGGGACAGGGGGAGACCAGCCCCAGCATTTT. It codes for CASSSGTGGDQPQHF.